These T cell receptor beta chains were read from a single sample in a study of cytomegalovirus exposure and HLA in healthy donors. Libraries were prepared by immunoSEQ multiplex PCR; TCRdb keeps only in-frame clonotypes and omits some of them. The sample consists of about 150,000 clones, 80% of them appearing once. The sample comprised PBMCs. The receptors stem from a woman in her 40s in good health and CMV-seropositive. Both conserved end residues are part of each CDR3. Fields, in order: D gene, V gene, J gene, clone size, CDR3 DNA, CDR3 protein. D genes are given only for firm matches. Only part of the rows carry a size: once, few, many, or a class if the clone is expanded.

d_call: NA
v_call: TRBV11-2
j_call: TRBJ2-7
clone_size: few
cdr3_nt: TGTGCCAGCAGCTTAGATCGAATACTAGACTACGAGCAGTACTTC
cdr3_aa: CASSLDRILDYEQYF

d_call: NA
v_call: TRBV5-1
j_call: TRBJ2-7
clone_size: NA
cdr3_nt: TGCGCCAGCAGCCTTGAACCTGGTGGCCGCGAGCAGTACTTC
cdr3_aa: CASSLEPGGREQYF

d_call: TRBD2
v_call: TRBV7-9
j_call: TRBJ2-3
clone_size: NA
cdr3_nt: TGTGCCAGCAGCTTAAAGCGGGAGTGGTCCCCAGATACGCAGTATTTT
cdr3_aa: CASSLKREWSPDTQYF

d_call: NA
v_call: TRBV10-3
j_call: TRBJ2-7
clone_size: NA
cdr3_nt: TGTGCCATCAGTGTAGGGGCTAGCGAGTACGAGCAGTACTTC
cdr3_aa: CAISVGASEYEQYF

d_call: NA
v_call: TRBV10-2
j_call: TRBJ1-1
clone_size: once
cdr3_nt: TGCGCCAGCAGGGGTGCGGCAGTCAACACTGAAGCTTTCTTT
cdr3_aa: CASRGAAVNTEAFF

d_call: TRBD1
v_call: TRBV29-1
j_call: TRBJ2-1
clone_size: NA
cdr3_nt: TGCAGCGTCGCCCCGGGACAGGGCAATGAGCAGTTCTTC
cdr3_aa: CSVAPGQGNEQFF

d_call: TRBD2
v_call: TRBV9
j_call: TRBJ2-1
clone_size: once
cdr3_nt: TGTGCCAGCAGCGTAGTAGCGGGAGGCCCCAATGAGCAGTTCTTC
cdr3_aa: CASSVVAGGPNEQFF

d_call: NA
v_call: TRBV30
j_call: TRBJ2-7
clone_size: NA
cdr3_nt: TGTGCCTGGAGTGTACCGGAGCCGGGATCCGGCGAGCAGTACTTC
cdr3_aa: CAWSVPEPGSGEQYF

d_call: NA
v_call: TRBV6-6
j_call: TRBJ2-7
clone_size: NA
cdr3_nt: TGTGCCAGCAGTTATACTAGCAGCTCCTACGAGCAGTACTTC
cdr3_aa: CASSYTSSSYEQYF

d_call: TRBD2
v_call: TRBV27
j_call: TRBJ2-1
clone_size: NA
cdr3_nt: TGTGCCAGCAGTCCTGCCCCCGGGACTAGCGGGAGGGCCGTTGGTGAGCAGTTCTTC
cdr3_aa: CASSPAPGTSGRAVGEQFF

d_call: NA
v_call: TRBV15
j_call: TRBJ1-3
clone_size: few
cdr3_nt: TGTGCCACCAGCAGAGGCGACGGGGGTTCTGGAAACACCATATATTTT
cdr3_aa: CATSRGDGGSGNTIYF

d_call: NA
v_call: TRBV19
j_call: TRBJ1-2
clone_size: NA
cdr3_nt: TGTGCCAGTAGTATTAAGCCCTCTCAGGGTTCCCCTGCTAACTATGGCTACACCTTC
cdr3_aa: CASSIKPSQGSPANYGYTF

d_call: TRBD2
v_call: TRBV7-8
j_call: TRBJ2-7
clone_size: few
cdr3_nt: TGTGCCAGCAGCTTAGCGTCGGCGGGAGGGCCCTACGAGCAGTACTTC
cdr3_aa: CASSLASAGGPYEQYF

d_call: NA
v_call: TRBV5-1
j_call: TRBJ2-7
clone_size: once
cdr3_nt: TGCGCCAGCAGCTTGCCGAGTTACGAGCAGTACTTC
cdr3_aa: CASSLPSYEQYF

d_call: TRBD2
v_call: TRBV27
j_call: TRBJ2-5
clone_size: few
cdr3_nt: TGTGCCAGCAGTTACACTAGCGGGAGGGGTCAAGAGACCCAGTACTTC
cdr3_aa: CASSYTSGRGQETQYF

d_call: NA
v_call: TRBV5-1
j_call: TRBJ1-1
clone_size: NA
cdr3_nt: TGCGCCAGCAGATTGACAGAGAACACTGAAGCTTTCTTT
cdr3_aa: CASRLTENTEAFF

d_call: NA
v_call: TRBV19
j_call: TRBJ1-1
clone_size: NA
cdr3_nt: TGTGCCAGTAGTATAATAGTGAACACTGAAGCTTTCTTT
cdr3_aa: CASSIIVNTEAFF

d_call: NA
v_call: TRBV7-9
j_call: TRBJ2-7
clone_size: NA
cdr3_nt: TGTGCCAGCAGCTTGATGACGGGATCCTACGAGCAGTACTTC
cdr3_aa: CASSLMTGSYEQYF

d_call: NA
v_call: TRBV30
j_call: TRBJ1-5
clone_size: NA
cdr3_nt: TGTGCCTCGAGTTCAGGGATATACCAGCCCCAGCATTTT
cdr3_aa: CASSSGIYQPQHF

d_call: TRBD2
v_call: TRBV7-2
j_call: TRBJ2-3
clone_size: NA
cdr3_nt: TGTGCCAGCAGCTTATTTGCGGGAGTTATGAATACGCAGTATTTT
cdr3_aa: CASSLFAGVMNTQYF

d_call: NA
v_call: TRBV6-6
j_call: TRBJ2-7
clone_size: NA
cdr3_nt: TGTGCCAGCACCAACAGGGCGAGCACCTACGAGCAGTACTTC
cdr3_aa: CASTNRASTYEQYF

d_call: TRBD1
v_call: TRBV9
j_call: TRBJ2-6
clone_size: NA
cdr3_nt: TGTGCCAGCAGCCTCGCGGACAGGGGGCCGTCTGGGGCCAACGTCCTGACTTTC
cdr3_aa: CASSLADRGPSGANVLTF

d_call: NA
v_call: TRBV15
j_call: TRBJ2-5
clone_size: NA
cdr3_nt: TGTGCCACCAGCAGGGCCCCACAGGGGAGGGAGACCCAGTACTTC
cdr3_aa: CATSRAPQGRETQYF

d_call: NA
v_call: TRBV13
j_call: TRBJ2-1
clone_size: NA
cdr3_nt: TGTGCCAGCAGCTTAGAGGGGGGGAACTTTGAGCAGTTCTTC
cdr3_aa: CASSLEGGNFEQFF

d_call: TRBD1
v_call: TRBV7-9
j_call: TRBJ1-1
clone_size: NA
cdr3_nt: TGTGCCAGCAGCCCTGACAGGGCTGAAGCTTTCTTT
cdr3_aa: CASSPDRAEAFF

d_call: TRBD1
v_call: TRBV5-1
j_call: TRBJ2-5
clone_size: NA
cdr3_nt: TGCGCCAGCAGCTTGGACAGGGGGCATGACGGGGAGACCCAGTACTTC
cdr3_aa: CASSLDRGHDGETQYF

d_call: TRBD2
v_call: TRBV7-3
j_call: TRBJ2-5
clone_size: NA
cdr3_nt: TGTGCCGGCAGCCCTGGGGGGGTACGAGGGGAGACCCAGTACTTC
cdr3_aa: CAGSPGGVRGETQYF

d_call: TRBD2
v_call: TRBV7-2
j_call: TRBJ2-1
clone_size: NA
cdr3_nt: TGTGCCAGCAGCTTAGATTCTAGCGGGAGCTCCTACAATGAGCAGTTCTTC
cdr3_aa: CASSLDSSGSSYNEQFF

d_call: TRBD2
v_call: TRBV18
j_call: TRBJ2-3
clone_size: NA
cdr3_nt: TGTGCCAGCTCACCAATAGCGGGGAGCACAGATACGCAGTATTTT
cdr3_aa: CASSPIAGSTDTQYF

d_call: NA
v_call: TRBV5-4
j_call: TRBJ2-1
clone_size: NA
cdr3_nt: TGTGCCAGCAGTCAGACGGGAACCTTACTAAATGAGCAGTTCTTC
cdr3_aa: CASSQTGTLLNEQFF